This T cell receptor beta chain was captured by sequencing in a study of regulatory T cells in long-lasting Graves disease. Time point defined: newly diagnosed GD, antithyroid drugs for less than 3 months. Construction of the TCR library relied on RNA isolated from PBMCs. Sequencing libraries for TCR beta were prepared with iRepertoire HTBI primers and Arm-PCR of CDR3 regions. One entry per CDR3 protein results from TCRdb running MiXCR on the multiplex PCR reads. The sample lists approximately 460,000 distinct CDR3 sequences; about 17% were seen once. Germline lookup yields CDR1 SGHTA and CDR2 FQGNSA. V lost 7 bases and J lost 5; bases outside the gene matches: 10. This CDR3 contains 14 residues. The table lists this clonotype with many counts. This sample also appeared in a second study, on T cells in Graves' hyperthyroidism and ophthalmopathy.

This TCR was recovered from a young woman with Graves disease. V is TRBV7-2 and J is TRBJ2-5; 7 positions match TRBD1. The source was peripheral blood mononuclear cells (PBMCs), collected at new diagnosis, from a patient treated with antithyroid drugs. CDR3 nucleotides: TGTGCCAGCACCGAAGGACAGGCCGATGAGACCCAGTACTTC. Translation: CASTEGQADETQYF.